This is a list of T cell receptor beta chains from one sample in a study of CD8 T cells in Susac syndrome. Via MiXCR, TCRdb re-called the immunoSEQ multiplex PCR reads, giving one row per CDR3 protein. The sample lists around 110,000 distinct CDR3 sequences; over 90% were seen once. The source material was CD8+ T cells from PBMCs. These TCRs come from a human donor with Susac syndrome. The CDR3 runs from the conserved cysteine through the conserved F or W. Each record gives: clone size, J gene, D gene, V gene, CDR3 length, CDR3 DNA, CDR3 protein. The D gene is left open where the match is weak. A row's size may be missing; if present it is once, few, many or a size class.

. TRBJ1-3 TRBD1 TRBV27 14 TGTGCCAGCAGTCCGACAGGGTTAGGAAACACCATATATTTT CASSPTGLGNTIYF
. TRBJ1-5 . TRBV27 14 TGTGCCAGCAACATAGGAGGTAGCAATCAGCCCCAGCATTTT CASNIGGSNQPQHF
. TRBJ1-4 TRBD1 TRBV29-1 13 TGCAGCGTAACGGACAGGGGAAATGAAAAACTGTTTTTT CSVTDRGNEKLFF
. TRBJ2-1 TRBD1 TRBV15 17 TGTGCCACCAGCGATCGATTGCCGGGACAGGCTTCCAATGAGCAGTTCTTC CATSDRLPGQASNEQFF
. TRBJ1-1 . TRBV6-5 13 TGTGCCAGCAGTATTGCAGAGAACACTGAAGCTTTCTTT CASSIAENTEAFF
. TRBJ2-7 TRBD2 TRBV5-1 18 TGCGCCAGCAGCTCTTCGACTAGCTGGGGCGTTGCCGCCTACGAGCAGTACTTC CASSSSTSWGVAAYEQYF
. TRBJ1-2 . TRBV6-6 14 TGTGCCAGCAGTTACTCGAGCCAGAACTATGGCTACACCTTC CASSYSSQNYGYTF
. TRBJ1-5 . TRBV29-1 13 TGCAGCGTTGATTTGGGCCAAGGTCAGCCCCAGCATTTT CSVDLGQGQPQHF
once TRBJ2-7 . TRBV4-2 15 TGTGCCAGCAGCCAAGAATGGAGTAGCGGCTACGAGCAGTACTTC CASSQEWSSGYEQYF
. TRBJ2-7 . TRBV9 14 TGTGCCAGCAGCGTAGGTGCGGATTCCTACGAGCAGTACTTC CASSVGADSYEQYF
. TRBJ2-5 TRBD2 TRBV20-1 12 TGCAGTGCGAGTTTAGCGGGGGAGACCCAGTACTTC CSASLAGETQYF
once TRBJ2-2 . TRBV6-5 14 TGTGCCAGCAGTTACTCGATCGCGTCCGGGGAGCTGTTTTTT CASSYSIASGELFF
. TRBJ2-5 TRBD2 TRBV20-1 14 TGCAGTGCTAGACCCCGGCTAGCGGAAGAGACCCAGTACTTC CSARPRLAEETQYF
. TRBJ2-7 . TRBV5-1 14 TGCGCCAGCAGCCATAGGCGGGGAGTGGACGAGCAGTACTTC CASSHRRGVDEQYF
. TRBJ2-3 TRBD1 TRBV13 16 TGTGCCAGCAGCTCCGCCGAGACAGGGAACACAGATACGCAGTATTTT CASSSAETGNTDTQYF
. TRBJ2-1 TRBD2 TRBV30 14 TGTGCCTGGAGGGGACTAGCCCAATACAATGAGCAGTTCTTC CAWRGLAQYNEQFF
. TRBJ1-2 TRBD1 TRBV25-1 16 TGTGCCAGCAGTGTGGGGACAGGCCCAACTAACTATGGCTACACCTTC CASSVGTGPTNYGYTF
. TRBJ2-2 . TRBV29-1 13 TGCAGCGTTAGGACAGCGAACACCGGGGAGCTGTTTTTT CSVRTANTGELFF
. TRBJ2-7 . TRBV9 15 TGTGCCAGCAGCGTAGAGGCAGGGAATTTCTACGAGCAGTACTTC CASSVEAGNFYEQYF
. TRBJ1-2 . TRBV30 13 TGTGCCTGGAGTGTAATTGAGGTCCCGGGCTACACCTTC CAWSVIEVPGYTF
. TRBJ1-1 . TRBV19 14 TGTGCCAGTAGTGACCGAGACTCATACACTGAAGCTTTCTTT CASSDRDSYTEAFF
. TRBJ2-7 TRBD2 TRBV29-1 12 TGCAGCGTTAGCGGGGGGGCCTACGAGCAGTACTTC CSVSGGAYEQYF
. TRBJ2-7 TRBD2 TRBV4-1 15 TGCGCCAGCAGCCACGCCCGGCGGGGGGGATACGAGCAGTACTTC CASSHARRGGYEQYF
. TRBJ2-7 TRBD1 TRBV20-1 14 TGCAGTGCTAGCTTACAGGGGGCGCAGTTCGAGCAGTACTTC CSASLQGAQFEQYF
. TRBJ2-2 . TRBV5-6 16 TGTGCCAGCCGCTTCGTGCAGGTGACGCGCACCGGGGAGCTGTTTTTT CASRFVQVTRTGELFF
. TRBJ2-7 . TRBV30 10 TGTGCCTGGGAACGGGGCGAGCAGTACTTC CAWERGEQYF